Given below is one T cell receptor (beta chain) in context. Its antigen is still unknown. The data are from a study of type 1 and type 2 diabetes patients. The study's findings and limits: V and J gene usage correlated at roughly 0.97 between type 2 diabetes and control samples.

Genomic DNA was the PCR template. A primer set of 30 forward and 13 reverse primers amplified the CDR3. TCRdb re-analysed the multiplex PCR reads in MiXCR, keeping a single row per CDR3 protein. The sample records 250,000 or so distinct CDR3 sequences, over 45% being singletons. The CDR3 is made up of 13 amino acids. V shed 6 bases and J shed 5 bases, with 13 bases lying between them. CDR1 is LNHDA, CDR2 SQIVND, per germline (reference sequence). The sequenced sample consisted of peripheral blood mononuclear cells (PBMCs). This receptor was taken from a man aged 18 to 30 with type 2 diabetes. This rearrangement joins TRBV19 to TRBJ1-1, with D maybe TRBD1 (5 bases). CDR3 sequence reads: CASRQQVWTEAFF. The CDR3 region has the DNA TGTGCCAGTAGGCAACAGGTGTGGACTGAAGCTTTCTTT.